Included here is one TCR beta chain sequence, with context. Antigen: not known. The V end was cut by 8 bases, the J end by 7 bases, with 17 bases between. The CDR3 spans 14 residues. The germline CDR1 and CDR2 sequences are MNHEY and SMNVEV (reference sequence). These data belong to a study of T cell repertoires in cytomegalovirus infection. TCRdb passed the reads through MiXCR, listing each CDR3 protein once. This table holds about 60,000 distinct CDR3 sequences, roughly 21% found once. This specimen was CD8+ T cells from cultured PBMCs, taken from culture after CMV antigen stimulation. The rearrangement links TRBV27 to TRBJ1-4; D perhaps matches TRBD1 (5 bases). The origin of this receptor is a human donor in good health (CMV status not recorded). Some clones in this sample may be carry-over from other donors' samples. The CDR3 coding sequence is TGTGCCAGCGGGGCGGGGCTCATGGGTGAAAAACTGTTTTTT. Its protein is CASGAGLMGEKLFF.